The clone carrying this T cell receptor (beta chain) was observed many times. What it recognizes is unknown. The sample is drawn from a study of CD8 T cells in ankylosing spondylitis. Findings and limits, study-wide: What seemed typical of ankylosing spondylitis blood was a TCR beta motif built from 8 or 9 highly homologous variants. Certain motif variants had earlier been reported in reactive arthritis synovial fluid and blood.

TCRdb called the 5' RACE reads again in MiXCR, with one record for every CDR3 protein. The sample records fewer than 250,000 distinct CDR3 sequences, about 11% being singletons. This clonotype originated in a male donor with ankylosing spondylitis or in good health (not recorded which). The sample comprised blood, either unsorted or a sorted T cell fraction (not recorded which).

CDR3 DNA sequence: TGCAGTGCTAGAGATTTACACCCACCCTACAATGAGCAGTTCTTC. This gives the protein CSARDLHPPYNEQFF. The chain uses TRBV20-1 and TRBJ2-1; no definite D call. CDR1 is DFQATT and CDR2 is SNEGSKA in the germline V gene (reference sequence). This CDR3 has 15 amino acids. Trimming removed 0 bases at V and 2 bases at J, with 11 bases between.